The 27 T cell receptor beta chains below were found in one sample sequenced in a study of T-cell memory formation after mild COVID-19. A single record per CDR3 protein comes from TCRdb applying MiXCR to the 5' RACE reads. Here the sample spans just over 200,000 distinct CDR3 sequences, 9.5% being singletons. Sequencing input: PBMCs or a T cell subset sorted from them (not recorded which). Receptor source: a man between 18 and 29 years old who had mild COVID-19 (a few samples of this study predate the infection). Cell type and time point are not known.

The chain carries TRBV30 and TRBJ1-2; 8 bases are a match to TRBD1. The V and J ends lost 0 bases and 4 bases, in that order; junction bases with no gene match: 4. There are 14 residues in the CDR3. Germline V gene data show CDR1 as GTSNPN and CDR2 as SVGIG (reference sequence). Here the CDR3 DNA reads TGTGCCTGGAGTGTACAAGGACAGGGCTATGGCTACACCTTC. This gives the protein CAWSVQGQGYGYTF. Based on the CDR3 plus reference TRBV30 and TRBJ1-2, the full variable domain is SQTIHQWPATLVQPVGSPLSLECTVEGTSNPNLYWYRQAAGRGLQLLFYSVGIGQISSEVPQNLSASRPQDRQFILSSKKLLLSDSGFYLCAWSVQGQGYGYTFGSGTRLTVV.

This clonotype was counted ten times or more. V is TRBV5-1 and J is TRBJ2-1; 7 nucleotides align to TRBD2. This CDR3 has 16 residues. With V trimmed by 0 bases and J by 3 bases, 6 bases remained unmatched. Germline CDR1 SGHRS, CDR2 YFSETQ. The CDR3 sequence is CASSLVESGIYNEQFF. Here the CDR3 DNA reads TGCGCCAGCAGCTTGGTTGAGAGCGGGATCTACAATGAGCAGTTCTTC.

The chain carries TRBV7-2 and TRBJ2-7; 10 positions agree with TRBD2. Losses at the gene ends were 1 base for V and 1 base for J; bases not matched to a gene: 4. The germline V gene encodes CDR1 SGHTA and CDR2 FQGNSA. CDR3 length: 16 amino acids. The CDR3 sequence is CASSLEPSGGSYEQYF. The CDR3 region has the DNA TGTGCCAGCAGCTTAGAGCCTAGCGGGGGTTCCTACGAGCAGTACTTC. Filled out from reference TRBV7-2 and TRBJ2-7, the complete variable domain reads GAGVSQSPSNKVTEKGKDVELRCDPISGHTALYWYRQSLGQGLEFLIYFQGNSAPDKSGLPSDRFSAERTGGSVSTLTIQRTQQEDSAVYLCASSLEPSGGSYEQYFGPGTRLTVT.

The gene calls are TRBV7-2 and TRBJ2-1; no clear D. CDR3 size: 12 residues. Germline lookup yields CDR1 SGHTA and CDR2 FQGNSA. With 1 base removed from V and 12 bases from J, the gap between germline ends came to 10 bases. The CDR3 region has the DNA TGTGCCAGCAGCTTAGGACTCCCTTGGCAGTTCTTC. It yields the protein CASSLGLPWQFF.

This clonotype has just a few counts. The genes are TRBV2 and TRBJ2-2, with D hard to call. Germline V gives CDR1 SNHLY, CDR2 FYNNEI. Trimming took off 7 bases at V and 1 base at J, with 10 bases between the two ends. The CDR3 loop spans 14 amino acids. CDR3 bases: TGTGCCAGCAACGTACTAAAGAACACCGGGGAGCTGTTTTTT. It yields the protein CASNVLKNTGELFF.

In this sample, this clonotype turned up a few times. This sequence joins TRBV9 and TRBJ2-2; D not resolved. The CDR3 runs 12 residues. Germline V gives CDR1 SGDLS, CDR2 YYNGEE. Between the trimmed V and J ends, which lost 2 bases and 13 bases, there was a span of 12 bases. In DNA form, the CDR3 reads TGTGCCAGCAGCGTGACGACCGGGCCGCTGTTTTTT. Translation: CASSVTTGPLFF. The entire variable domain, with the rest obtained from reference TRBV9 and TRBJ2-2, is as follows: DSGVTQTPKHLITATGQRVTLRCSPRSGDLSVYWYQQSLDQGLQFLIQYYNGEERAKGNILERFSAQQFPDLHSELNLSSLELGDSALYFCASSVTTGPLFFGEGSRLTVL.

This clonotype has ten or more counts. This rearrangement joins TRBV3-1 to TRBJ2-1, with a possible D match to TRBD2 (6 bases). The CDR3 spans 13 residues. V lost 3 bases to trimming and J lost 5 bases, with 8 bases between them. The germline V gene has CDR1 LGHDT and CDR2 YNNKEL (reference sequence). CDR3 bases: TGTGCCAGCAGCCAGGGACTGCACAATGAGCAGTTCTTC. Its protein product is CASSQGLHNEQFF.

This clonotype was counted a few times. The genes are TRBV6-2 or TRBV6-3 and TRBJ2-5; TRBD1 aligns across 8 bases. This CDR3 is built from 13 residues. Trimming took 6 bases from V and 4 from J; bases not matched to a gene: 4. Germline V gene lookup returns CDR1 MNHEY and CDR2 SVGEGT. For the CDR3, the DNA is TGTGCCAGCAGGGACAGGGTATCAGAGACCCAGTACTTC. This codes for CASRDRVSETQYF.

This clonotype appeared many times. This chain connects TRBV5-1 to TRBJ2-5; possible D gene TRBD2, 6 bases. This CDR3 comprises 14 residues. The V gene lost 6 bases and the J gene lost 4 bases, with 16 bases spanning the gap. Germline lookup yields CDR1 SGHRS and CDR2 YFSETQ. The CDR3 loop reads CASTGVIGGETQYF. CDR3 bases: TGCGCCAGCACGGGGGTTATAGGTGGAGAGACCCAGTACTTC.

This clonotype has a handful of counts. The chain uses TRBV18 and TRBJ2-7; D remains unclear. V gave up 3 bases and J gave up 6 bases, with 15 bases separating them. CDR1 and CDR2 (germline): KGHSH, LQKENI. The CDR3 length is 14 residues. CDR3 amino acids: CASSPNSDWGEQYF. For the CDR3, the DNA is TGTGCCAGCTCACCTAACAGCGACTGGGGCGAGCAGTACTTC.

The chain has TRBV4-3 and TRBJ2-3; 15 bases map to TRBD2. The CDR3 is made up of 18 amino acids. V lost 4 bases and J lost 0; bases outside the gene matches: 5. Per germline, CDR1 LGHNA and CDR2 YSLEER. CDR3 nucleotides: TGCGCCAGCAGCCGAGCCGGGACTAGCGGGGGGAGCACAGATACGCAGTATTTT. As protein: CASSRAGTSGGSTDTQYF.

The rearrangement links TRBV9 to TRBJ2-7; no clear D gene. V was shortened by 6 bases and J by 5 bases, with 21 bases between the two germline ends. The CDR3 has 15 amino acids. The V gene's germline CDR1 is SGDLS and CDR2 YYNGEE. The CDR3 region is CASKGIPADVHEQYV. Written as DNA, the CDR3 is TGTGCCAGCAAGGGTATCCCCGCTGATGTACACGAGCAGTACGTC.

The CDR3 reads CASSPEGNGETQYF. In nucleotides, the CDR3 is TGTGCCAGCAGCCCGGAAGGGAACGGAGAGACCCAGTACTTC. The chain has TRBV7-9 and TRBJ2-5, with D unclear. CDR3 length equals 14 residues. V dropped 5 bases and J dropped 4 bases, with 14 bases sitting between them. Germline lookup yields CDR1 SEHNR and CDR2 FQNEAQ (reference sequence).

This clonotype was counted many times. The rearrangement joins TRBV7-6 to TRBJ2-5; D is unresolved. Deletions cut 5 bases from V and 0 bases from J, with 7 bases between. The CDR3 length is 13 residues. Germline assignment: CDR1 SGHVS and CDR2 FNYEAQ. The CDR3 sequence is CASSLTYQETQYF. DNA of the CDR3: TGTGCCAGCAGCCTGACGTACCAAGAGACCCAGTACTTC.

This clonotype was seen a handful of times. This chain links TRBV5-8 with TRBJ2-1; a possible D gene is TRBD2 (5 bases). The germline V gene has CDR1 SGHTS and CDR2 YDEGEE. Deletions cut 4 bases from V and 12 bases from J, with 14 bases between. CDR3 length: 12 residues. The CDR3 DNA follows: TGTGCCAGCAGCCCGGACGGGGATAGGCAGTTCTTC. It codes for CASSPDGDRQFF. Filled out from reference TRBV5-8 and TRBJ2-1, the complete variable domain reads EAGVTQSPTHLIKTRGQQATLRCSPISGHTSVYWYQQALGLGLQFLLWYDEGEERNRGNFPPRFSGRQFPNYSSELNVNALELEDSALYLCASSPDGDRQFFGPGTRLTVL.

This clonotype was found a few times. This chain links TRBV4-2 with TRBJ2-5; 12 positions match TRBD2. The CDR3 runs 15 residues. With V trimmed by 4 bases and J by 5 bases, 5 bases remained unmatched. Germline CDR1 reads LGHNA; CDR2 reads YNFKEQ. CDR3 nucleotide sequence: TGTGCCAGCAGCCGAGGACTAGCGGGGAGGGAGACCCAGTACTTC. Its protein product is CASSRGLAGRETQYF.

This clonotype was picked up a small number of times. V and J are TRBV18 and TRBJ2-7, with TRBD1 matching over 7 bases. J was trimmed by 3 bases and V by 6 bases; bases with no gene match: 8. Germline V gene sequence: CDR1 KGHSH, CDR2 LQKENI. The CDR3 contains 14 residues. Here the CDR3 DNA reads TGTGCCAGCTCTCCGAGGGACAGTTACTACGAGCAGTACTTC. Its translation is CASSPRDSYYEQYF.

The table lists this clonotype with a few counts. V usage is TRBV12-3 or TRBV12-4 and J usage is TRBJ1-5, with D possibly matching TRBD1 (6 bases). V was clipped by 6 bases and J by 2 bases, with 17 bases between them. There are 16 residues in the CDR3. The CDR3 loop is CASRQTGSSGNQPQHF. In DNA, the CDR3 is TGTGCCAGCAGGCAAACAGGGTCATCAGGCAATCAGCCCCAGCATTTT.

This clonotype was observed a handful of times. The J gene is TRBJ2-7, the V gene TRBV3-1; tentative D call: TRBD1 (6 bases). The V gene's germline CDR1 is LGHDT and CDR2 YNNKEL (reference sequence). Trimming shortened V by 2 bases and J by 7 bases, and 12 bases separated the two germline ends. The CDR3 totals 13 residues. CDR3 sequence reads: CASSQNQGREQYF. The CDR3 DNA is TGTGCCAGCAGCCAAAATCAGGGGCGAGAGCAGTACTTC.

The V gene is TRBV6-2 or TRBV6-3, the J gene TRBJ1-4; weak D call: TRBD1 (6 bases). Germline V lookup: CDR1 MNHEY, CDR2 SVGEGT. V lost 6 bases, J lost 7 bases, and 18 bases lay in between. The CDR3 loop spans 15 amino acids. CDR3 in amino acids: CASSSPTQGSEKLFF. As DNA, the CDR3 is TGTGCCAGCAGCAGTCCTACCCAGGGGAGTGAAAAACTGTTTTTT.

This clonotype was found a few times. The chain uses TRBV5-1 and TRBJ2-3; D may be TRBD2 (6 bases). V was shortened by 4 bases and J by 1 base, with 13 bases between the two germline ends. Looked up from germline, CDR1 is SGHRS and CDR2 is YFSETQ. CDR3 size: 15 residues. In DNA, the CDR3 is TGCGCCAGCAGCCCCAGACTAGACGGCACAGATACGCAGTATTTT. Its translation is CASSPRLDGTDTQYF.

This clonotype showed up just a few times. The V and J genes are TRBV29-1 and TRBJ2-5; D unresolved. CDR3 length equals 11 residues. Germline-derived CDR1 and CDR2 are SQVTM and ANQGSEA. The CDR3 region is CSTRTLETQYF. The CDR3 nucleotides are TGCAGTACCCGTACCCTCGAGACCCAGTACTTC.

This chain connects TRBV6-5 to TRBJ1-1, with D perhaps TRBD1 (6 bases). V was cut by 4 bases and J by 2 bases, with 17 bases left in between. The CDR3 is 16 amino acids. Germline V CDR1 and CDR2: MNHEY, SVGAGI. CDR3: CASSFLGGFFNTEAFF. Written as DNA, the CDR3 is TGTGCCAGCAGTTTTTTAGGGGGGTTTTTCAACACTGAAGCTTTCTTT.

The table lists this clonotype with a few counts. V is TRBV7-7 and J is TRBJ2-3, with 7 bases that match TRBD1. J lost 0 bases, V lost 5 bases, and 5 bases had no gene match. CDR1 is SSHAT, CDR2 FNYEAQ, per germline (reference sequence). CDR3 length: 15 amino acids. The CDR3 nucleotides read TGTGCCAGCAGCCCGACAGGGTTCAGCACAGATACGCAGTATTTT. This sequence encodes CASSPTGFSTDTQYF.

This clonotype has ten or more counts. This chain uses TRBV4-2 with TRBJ2-6; the D is unclear. CDR1 LGHNA and CDR2 YNFKEQ come from the germline V gene. The CDR3 sequence is 17 residues long. V lost 0 bases and J 0 bases, leaving 9 bases between the germline ends. CDR3 residues: CASSQESGLSGANVLTF. For the CDR3, the DNA is TGTGCCAGCAGCCAAGAATCCGGGCTCTCTGGGGCCAACGTCCTGACTTTC.

The chain carries TRBV18 and TRBJ1-6, with TRBD1 matching 7 bases. Losses at the gene ends were 1 base for V and 7 bases for J; bases not matched to a gene: 1. Germline CDR1 KGHSH, CDR2 LQKENI. The length of the CDR3 is 14 residues. CDR3 in DNA: TGTGCCAGCTCACCACGGGACAGCAATTCACCCCTCCACTTT. Translated, it gives CASSPRDSNSPLHF. The whole variable domain, remainder taken from reference TRBV18 and TRBJ1-6, is NAGVMQNPRHLVRRRGQEARLRCSPMKGHSHVYWYRQLPEEGLKFMVYLQKENIIDESGMPKERFSAEFPKEGPSILRIQQVVRGDSAAYFCASSPRDSNSPLHFGNGTRLTVT.

The V and J genes are TRBV6-6 and TRBJ1-1; the D gene is possibly TRBD1 (6 bases). This CDR3 contains 14 residues. In germline, CDR1 is MNHNY, CDR2 SVGAGI (reference sequence). Between the trimmed V and J ends, which lost 11 bases and 5 bases, there was a span of 21 bases. CDR3 in DNA: TGTGCCGGGGGGCAGGGTGCCTGGGGGACTGAAGCTTTCTTT. This codes for CAGGQGAWGTEAFF.